Sequencing of this T cell receptor beta chain was carried out in a study of PD-1 blockade in classical Hodgkin lymphoma. Overall study: The patients were dosed with nivolumab 3 mg/kg, infused intravenously every 2 weeks.

The data were produced by immunoSEQ multiplex PCR, yet TCRdb's version contains in-frame clones alone and is incomplete. The data show some 14,000 clones, about nine tenths seen once. The CDR3 sequence is 17 residues long. Germline V gene sequence: CDR1 SGHNT, CDR2 YYREEE (reference sequence). The V segment lost 4 bases and the J segment 3 bases; nucleotides outside the gene matches: 10. Time point described: cycle 4 day 1 (C4D1), after five to seven weeks of nivolumab. Each and every patient relapsed after autologous stem cell transplantation, and patients got differing brentuximab vedotin exposure. Through magnetic negative selection, CD8+ T cells were separated from PBMCs that had been thawed. The study's findings and limits: By C4D1, CD4+ diversity increased significantly, especially in complete responders. When set against healthy donors, newly diagnosed patients were reported to show lower baseline TCR diversity.

In the case of this clone: What it binds is not known.

The chain uses TRBV5-4 and TRBJ2-3, with TRBD2 identical over 11 bases. The starting material was CD8+ T cells from blood, obtained before the fourth cycle of nivolumab. The TCR was taken from a human donor with classical Hodgkin lymphoma. The CDR3 sequence: CASSTSLTSGITDTQYF. In DNA, the CDR3 is TGTGCCAGCAGCACTTCCTTGACTAGCGGGATTACAGATACGCAGTATTTT.